This T cell receptor (beta chain) derives from a study of CD8 T cells in ankylosing spondylitis. Study results and caveats: Within matched ankylosing spondylitis synovial fluid, disease-linked clones were reportedly significantly enriched. Disease-linked clones, CD8+, were relatively rare in peripheral blood. Blood of patients with ankylosing spondylitis appeared to be characterized by a TCR beta motif of about eight highly homologous variants.

This clonotype was observed a few times. Its target is unknown. Researchers built TCR beta libraries using quantitative 5'-RACE with molecular barcodes. TCRdb reprocessed the 5' RACE reads with MiXCR, giving one entry per CDR3 protein. The sample yields around 280,000 distinct CDR3 sequences, 20% seen once. What was sequenced was blood, either unsorted or a sorted T cell fraction (not recorded which). This sequence originates from a male donor with ankylosing spondylitis or in good health (not recorded which).

CDR3 sequence (DNA): TGTGCCAGCATTGGCGGGACAACCGGGGAGCTGTTTTTT. The encoded protein is CASIGGTTGELFF. J is TRBJ2-2 and V is TRBV19, with D perhaps being TRBD1 or TRBD2 (6 bases each). Germline CDR1 LNHDA, CDR2 SQIVND (reference sequence). V gave up 9 bases and J gave up 5 bases, with 13 bases separating them. The CDR3 covers 13 residues.